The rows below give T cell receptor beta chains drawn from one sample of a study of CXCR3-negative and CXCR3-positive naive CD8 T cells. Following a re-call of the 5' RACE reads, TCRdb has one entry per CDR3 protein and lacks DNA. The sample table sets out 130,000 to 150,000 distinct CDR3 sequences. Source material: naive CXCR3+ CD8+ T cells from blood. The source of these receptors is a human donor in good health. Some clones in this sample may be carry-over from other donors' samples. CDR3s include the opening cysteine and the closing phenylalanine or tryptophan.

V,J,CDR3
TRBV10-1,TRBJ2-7,CASSEAGDGEQYF
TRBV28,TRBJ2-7,CASSMRLKTYEQYF
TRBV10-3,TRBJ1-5,CATLQGGGNQPQHF
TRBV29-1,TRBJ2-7,CSVEYQVGVQGTSTYEQYF
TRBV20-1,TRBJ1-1,CSARTEQNTEAFF
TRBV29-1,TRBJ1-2,CSVVTGTVTYGYTF
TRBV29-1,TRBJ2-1,CSVYTAYNEQFF
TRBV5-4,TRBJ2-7,CASSLADRVYEQYF
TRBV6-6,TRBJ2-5,CASRSEETQYF
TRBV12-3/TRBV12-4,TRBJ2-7,CASSSREPTYEQYF
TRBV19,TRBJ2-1,CATGAGASEQFF
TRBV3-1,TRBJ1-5,CASSEGTHQPQHF
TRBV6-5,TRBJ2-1,CASSYSTSGGPSSYNEQFF
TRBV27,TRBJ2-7,CASSFGQETYEQYF
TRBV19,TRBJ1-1,CASMGDEGWKAFF
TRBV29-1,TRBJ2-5,CSVVGLWGENQYF
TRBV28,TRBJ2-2,CASSLARQNTGELFF
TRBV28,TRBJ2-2,CASSSNHIADRPNTGELFF
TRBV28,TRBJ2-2,CASSRGPGELFF
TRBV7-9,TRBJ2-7,CASIPSAGAVYEQYF
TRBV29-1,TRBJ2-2,CNVLAGGSTGELFF
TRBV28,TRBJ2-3,CASSLILGGTDTQYF
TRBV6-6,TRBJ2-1,CASSPLAGGDEQFF
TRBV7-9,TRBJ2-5,CASSLTGTGGETQYF
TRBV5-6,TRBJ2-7,CASSLARKALTYEQYF
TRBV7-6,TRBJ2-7,CASSLAGGTYEQYF
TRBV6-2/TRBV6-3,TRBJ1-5,CASSLFSNQPQHF
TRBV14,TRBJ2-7,CASSQAAGILREQYF
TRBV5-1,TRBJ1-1,CASSSGQAMNTEAFF
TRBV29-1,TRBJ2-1,CSALKGYEQFF